A single count supports the clone carrying this T cell receptor (beta chain). The entry originates in a study of blood T cell repertoires in COVID-19. The CDR3 spans 14 residues. V was trimmed by 3 bases and J by 5 bases, leaving 15 bases between them. CDR1 is SGHKS and CDR2 is YYEKEE in the germline V gene (reference sequence). Produced via immunoSEQ multiplex PCR; TCRdb's table is partial and in-frame only. The top ten hold under 10% of the sample, which has more than 130,000 clones, about 84% seen once. The receptor comes from a woman older than 75 in a cohort sampled during active or convalescent COVID-19. Material: peripheral blood. V usage is TRBV5-5 and J usage is TRBJ2-7, with D possibly being TRBD2 (6 bases). The CDR3 sequence is CASSSMPGVDEQYF. CDR3 bases: TGTGCCAGCAGCTCTATGCCGGGAGTAGACGAGCAGTACTTC.